The 20 T cell receptor beta chains listed next were all sequenced from one sample in a study of tumor-infiltrating lymphocytes in primary liver carcinoma. Germline DNA was extracted alongside blood RNA, which was obtained from unsorted whole blood. A primer in the constant region served to generate TCR beta cDNA from 450 to 650 ng of total RNA. TCR beta libraries came from three nested multiplex PCR rounds using slightly modified ARM-PCR. The first two PCR rounds used TRBV1-TRBV30 forward primers with a C-beta reverse primer, around 10 cycles each. TCRdb reprocessed the multiplex PCR reads via MiXCR and lists one record per CDR3 protein. The sample gives fewer than 350,000 distinct CDR3 sequences, roughly 60% of which show up once; 9% is in the top ten. Sequenced input: peripheral blood. The receptors shown here come from a middle-aged man with primary liver carcinoma and hepatitis B virus infection.

Concerning this clonotype itself: A much larger clone is a single base away; this may be a read error. This chain links TRBV4-3 with TRBJ2-1; 7 bases match TRBD2. The CDR3 loop spans 15 amino acids. CDR1 is LGHNA and CDR2 is YSLEER in the germline V gene. V shed 1 base and J 9 bases; nucleotides not matched to a gene: 9. This CDR3 reads CASSQVAGARVEQFF. Here the CDR3 DNA reads TGCGCCAGCAGCCAAGTGGCGGGAGCAAGAGTTGAGCAGTTCTTC.

A note on this clonotype: At one end the junction does not follow the germline gene, possibly because of a read error. This chain links TRBV25-1 with TRBJ2-7; maybe TRBD2 (5 bases). The CDR3 consists of 14 residues. Germline-derived CDR1 and CDR2 are MGHDK and SYGVNS. The chain's CDR3 is CASSMRVPTYEQHF. The CDR3 nucleotides read TGTGCCAGCAGTATGAGGGTCCCTACCTACGAGCAGCACTTC.

In the case of this clonotype: This may be a read error: a much more frequent sequence differs by one nucleotide. The chain has TRBV6-2 or TRBV6-3 and TRBJ2-7; 10 nucleotides match TRBD1. CDR3 length equals 15 residues. In germline, CDR1 is MNHEY, CDR2 SVGEGT. V dropped 8 bases and J dropped 2; count of bases not matched to a gene: 9. CDR3 coding DNA: TGTGCCAGCGGTTGGGGGGACAGGGGAACCTACGAGCAGTACTTC. This gives the protein CASGWGDRGTYEQYF.

This clonotype has at least ten counts. The V gene is TRBV10-3, the J gene TRBJ1-2; D gene uncertain. The CDR3 loop spans 13 amino acids. V dropped 2 bases and J dropped 8 bases, with 12 bases sitting between them. Germline CDR1 reads ENHRY; CDR2 reads SYGVKD. Here the CDR3 reads CAISEGSSNGYTF. CDR3 sequence (DNA): TGTGCCATCAGTGAGGGCAGTTCTAACGGCTACACCTTC.

The rearrangement uses TRBV28 and TRBJ2-3; 9 nucleotides match TRBD2. Germline V CDR1 and CDR2: MDHEN, SYDVKM. The length of the CDR3 is 15 residues. With V trimmed by 9 bases and J by 5 bases, 12 bases remained unmatched. CDR3 nucleotides: TGTGCCAGTCGAGGACTAGCGATTCAGGAAGATACGCAGTATTTT. The encoded protein is CASRGLAIQEDTQYF.

This clonotype was counted ten times or more. V and J are TRBV11-2 and TRBJ1-3; D is uncertain. This CDR3 has 14 amino acids. V was pared by 0 bases and J by 7 bases, with 10 bases between. Germline loops: CDR1 SGHAT, CDR2 FQNNGV. DNA of the CDR3: TGTGCCAGCAGCTTAGATCGTCCCCCTAACACCATATATTTT. It codes for CASSLDRPPNTIYF. Looking up the rest from reference TRBV11-2 and TRBJ1-3 gives the full variable domain: EAGVAQSPRYKIIEKRQSVAFWCNPISGHATLYWYQQILGQGPKLLIQFQNNGVVDDSQLPKDRFSAERLKGVDSTLKIQPAKLEDSAVYLCASSLDRPPNTIYFGEGSWLTVV.

J is TRBJ2-7 and V is TRBV7-9, with TRBD2 matching over 7 bases. In germline, CDR1 is SEHNR, CDR2 FQNEAQ (reference sequence). Germline trimming cut 6 bases from V and 5 bases from J; bases unmatched to any gene: 10. There are 14 residues in the CDR3. The CDR3, as DNA: TGTGCCAGCAGTTTTCCACAACTAGCGCACGAGCAGTACTTC. It is translated as CASSFPQLAHEQYF. Drawing the rest from reference TRBV7-9 and TRBJ2-7, the complete variable domain is DTGVSQNPRHKITKRGQNVTFRCDPISEHNRLYWYRQTLGQGPEFLTYFQNEAQLEKSRLLSDRFSAERPKGSFSTLEIQRTEQGDSAMYLCASSFPQLAHEQYFGPGTRLTVT.

Details on this clonotype: A read error may be the cause here, since a much bigger clone is one base away. The chain has TRBV4-2 and TRBJ2-5; 8 bases fit TRBD2. J gave up 5 bases and V 0 bases, and 8 bases lay outside the gene matches. Germline CDR1 reads LGHNA; CDR2 reads YNFKEQ. The CDR3 sequence is 16 residues long. DNA of the CDR3: TGTGCCAGCAGCCAAGAGATGGCGGGAGGATTTGAGACCCAGTACTTC. The encoded protein is CASSQEMAGGFETQYF.

This clonotype was found once. This chain links TRBV20-1 with TRBJ2-1; TRBD2 agrees at 7 bases. This CDR3 has 12 residues. Germline V lookup: CDR1 DFQATT, CDR2 SNEGSKA (reference sequence). The V segment lost 6 bases and the J segment 10 bases; nucleotides outside the gene matches: 9. The CDR3 DNA sequence: TGCAGTGCCCCGGGACTAATAAGAGAGCAGTTCTTC. Its translation: CSAPGLIREQFF.

Concerning this clonotype itself: A clone one base away is much larger, so this may be a read error. The chain uses TRBV6-1 and TRBJ1-1; unclear D gene. V lost 8 bases, J lost 3 bases, and 16 bases lay in between. Germline V gene lookup returns CDR1 MNHNS and CDR2 SASEGT. This CDR3 region has 14 residues. The CDR3 loop reads CASGKGRLDTEAFF. The CDR3 DNA follows: TGTGCCAGCGGAAAGGGTAGGCTTGACACTGAAGCTTTCTTT.

About this clonotype: One end of the junction is discordant with germline, which a read error may explain. V and J are TRBV29-1 and TRBJ2-5; D is possibly TRBD1 or TRBD2 (6 bases each). The length of the CDR3 is 13 residues. CDR1 is SQVTM, CDR2 ANQGSEA, per germline. In nucleotides, the CDR3 is TGCAGCGCTGAAGGGGGGATTGGGGGGACCCAGTACTTC. Its translation is CSAEGGIGGTQYF.

Comment on this clonotype: A much more abundant neighbour one base away suggests this may be a read error. The rearrangement uses TRBV6-1 and TRBJ1-3; D is unclear. The CDR3 extends over 15 amino acids. Trimming cost V 5 bases and J 4 bases, with 15 bases left between them. Germline V lookup: CDR1 MNHNS, CDR2 SASEGT. The CDR3 DNA is TGTGCCAGCAGTACCCAGGAAATGGGAGGAAACACCATATATTTT. It translates to CASSTQEMGGNTIYF.

Details on this clonotype: A much larger clone lies a single base off, so this may be a read error. J is TRBJ2-1 and V is TRBV6-5; D not certain. The CDR3 runs 13 residues. CDR1 and CDR2 from the germline V gene are MNHEY and SVGAGI. Trimming removed 1 base from V and 6 bases from J, with 7 bases in between. The CDR3 protein is CASSYFDGNEQFF. Written as DNA, the CDR3 is TGTGCCAGCAGTTACTTTGACGGCAATGAGCAGTTCTTC.

The J gene is TRBJ2-1, the V gene TRBV11-1; 8 bases fit TRBD2. Germline CDR1 is SGHAT and CDR2 is FQDESV (reference sequence). The junction had 12 bases not matched to a gene; V was cut back by 4 bases and J by 10 bases. The CDR3 consists of 15 residues. The CDR3 is CASSSIGVAGMEQFF. The DNA of the CDR3 is TGTGCCAGCAGCTCTATCGGAGTAGCGGGAATGGAGCAGTTCTTC.

Details on this clonotype: This may stem from a read error, because a much larger clone lies one nucleotide away. This chain links TRBV29-1 with TRBJ2-7, with unresolved D. Trimming removed 5 bases at V and 3 bases at J, with 11 bases between. The CDR3 runs 12 residues. The germline gives CDR1 SQVTM, CDR2 ANQGSEA. Here the CDR3 reads CSVFFNYYEQYF. The CDR3 DNA follows: TGCAGCGTTTTCTTCAACTACTACGAGCAGTACTTC.

Points on this clonotype: A much larger clone differs from this one at a single base, so this may be a read error. The J gene is TRBJ1-2, the V gene TRBV4-1; 8 nucleotides agree with TRBD1. The CDR3 is 14 residues long. The V gene's germline CDR1 is MGHRA and CDR2 YSYEKL. The CDR3 DNA reads as TGCGCCAGCAGCGAACCAGGGGGCGGTTATGGCTGCACCTTC. It yields the protein CASSEPGGGYGCTF.

Details on this clonotype: With a much larger clone just one base away, this may be a read error. The V gene is TRBV6-2 or TRBV6-3, the J gene TRBJ2-5, with D hard to call. The CDR3 has 11 amino acids. Germline CDR1 and CDR2: MNHEY and SVGEGT. For the CDR3, the DNA is TGTGCCAGCAGTAACCATGAGACCCAGTACTTC. The encoded protein is CASSNHETQYF.

This clonotype has just a few counts. The V call is TRBV19, the J call TRBJ1-1; TRBD1 matches at 7 bases. From germline, CDR1 is LNHDA and CDR2 SQIVND (reference sequence). The CDR3 totals 16 residues. Trimming at V came to 2 bases and at J to 1 base, leaving 7 bases not matched to a gene. The CDR3 protein is CASSISGTAQNTEAFF. Written as DNA, the CDR3 is TGTGCCAGTAGTATATCCGGGACAGCGCAGAACACTGAAGCTTTCTTT.

As to this clonotype: The junction departs from the called germline gene at one end, perhaps through a read error. J is TRBJ2-3 and V is TRBV5-4; TRBD2 matches at 8 bases. The CDR3 sequence is 15 residues long. Germline V gives CDR1 SGHNT, CDR2 YYREEE (reference sequence). The CDR3 protein is CANSLGRGGTDTQYF. Written as DNA, the CDR3 is TGTGCCAACAGCTTGGGCCGGGGGGGCACAGATACACAGTATTTT.

The J gene is TRBJ2-2, the V gene TRBV6-6; D call uncertain. Germline assignment: CDR1 MNHNY and CDR2 SVGAGI (reference sequence). The ends were cut back, 4 bases at V and 3 bases at J, with 12 bases in the middle. The CDR3 is made up of 15 amino acids. The CDR3: CASSFRFQDTGELFF. The CDR3 DNA reads TGTGCCAGCAGTTTTCGATTCCAGGACACCGGGGAGCTGTTTTTT.